The T cell receptor beta chain under discussion was sequenced for a study of shared clonotypes between healthy human individuals. Study-level background: Used for every donor were three CD4 naive, three CD4 memory, two CD8 naive and one CD8 memory plate.

Sorted-subset replicate PCR reactions contained roughly 210 ng DNA, corresponding to tens of thousands of T cell genomes. Profiled with immunoSEQ multiplex PCR; TCRdb holds only in-frame clones, not every one. This sample carries approximately 530,000 clones, 95% to 96% of them seen once, and the ten largest clones take approximately 0.067%. Trimming cost V 1 base and J 4 bases; bases outside gene matches: 6. This CDR3 is 16 amino acids long. Per germline, CDR1 SGHRS and CDR2 YFSETQ. The sample consisted of naive CD4+ T cells sorted from blood. The subset: CD45RA+ positively selected. The V call is TRBV5-1, the J call TRBJ2-3; 10 nucleotides line up with TRBD2. This clonotype was sampled from a woman aged 25-40 years in good health. DNA for the CDR3: TGCGCCAGCAGCTTGATTCTAGCGGGAGCGGCAGATACGCAGTATTTT. It translates to CASSLILAGAADTQYF.